These 11 T cell receptor beta chains originate from one sample sequenced in a study of cytomegalovirus exposure and HLA in healthy donors. Primers for the PCR totalled 60 Vbeta and 13 Jbeta. The table came from immunoSEQ multiplex PCR; TCRdb's copy has only in-frame clones and leaves some out. The sample lists some 120,000 clones; 75% to 85% were seen once. Specimen: PBMCs. These receptors all come from a man younger than 30 in good health and CMV-seronegative.

The genes are TRBV10-3 and TRBJ2-7; 7 bases are shared with TRBD2. Per the germline V gene, CDR1 is ENHRY and CDR2 is SYGVKD. Trimming took 4 bases from V and 6 from J; bases not matched to a gene: 12. CDR3 length: 15 amino acids. CDR3 sequence reads: CAISGWEGTGSEQYF. The CDR3 DNA reads as TGTGCCATCAGTGGGTGGGAGGGAACAGGCTCCGAGCAGTACTTC.

The chain couples TRBV28 to TRBJ2-1; 11 bases agree with TRBD2. Germline-derived CDR1 and CDR2 are MDHEN and SYDVKM. CDR3 length: 14 amino acids. The junction had 9 bases not matched to a gene; V was cut back by 7 bases and J by 10 bases. CDR3 in amino acids: CASTGLAGGLEQFF. The CDR3 DNA reads as TGTGCCAGCACTGGACTAGCGGGCGGTCTCGAGCAGTTCTTC.

The chain has TRBV30 and TRBJ2-1, with TRBD2 identical over 13 bases. Trimming at V came to 3 bases and at J to 3 bases, leaving 8 bases not matched to a gene. CDR1 and CDR2 (germline): GTSNPN, SVGIG (reference sequence). The CDR3 is 17 residues long. The chain's CDR3 is CAWRNRLAGGRYNEQFF. CDR3 coding DNA: TGTGCCTGGAGAAACCGACTAGCGGGAGGCCGCTACAATGAGCAGTTCTTC.

The gene calls are TRBV5-1 and TRBJ2-3, with D perhaps matching TRBD2 (5 bases). V was pared by 1 base and J by 1 base, with 10 bases between. The CDR3 runs to 15 residues. Germline V lookup: CDR1 SGHRS, CDR2 YFSETQ. DNA of the CDR3: TGCGCCAGCAGCTTGCGGGGAGAGGGCACAGATACGCAGTATTTT. It translates to CASSLRGEGTDTQYF.

The CDR3 DNA sequence: TGTGCCAGCAGCTTGGTGACAGGGGATCGCGGCTACACCTTC. Translated, it gives CASSLVTGDRGYTF. The rearrangement uses TRBV5-6 and TRBJ1-2; 8 bases are a match to TRBD1. The CDR3 has 14 residues. Germline CDR1 and CDR2: SGHDT and YYEEEE. V lost 0 bases to trimming and J lost 8 bases; unmatched junction nucleotides: 6.

J is TRBJ2-7 and V is TRBV18, with 7 bases fitting TRBD2. V was clipped by 5 bases and J by 3 bases; unmatched bases: 4. Germline V CDR1 and CDR2: KGHSH, LQKENI. The length of the CDR3 is 13 residues. The CDR3 loop reads CASSSGLNYEQYF. In nucleotides, the CDR3 is TGTGCCAGCTCATCGGGACTAAACTACGAGCAGTACTTC. Using reference TRBV18 and TRBJ2-7 for the parts outside the CDR3, the full variable domain is NAGVMQNPRHLVRRRGQEARLRCSPMKGHSHVYWYRQLPEEGLKFMVYLQKENIIDESGMPKERFSAEFPKEGPSILRIQQVVRGDSAAYFCASSSGLNYEQYFGPGTRLTVT.

This chain joins TRBV11-2 and TRBJ1-1, with 7 bases that match TRBD1. Looked up from germline, CDR1 is SGHAT and CDR2 is FQNNGV. The CDR3 is 14 amino acids. Trimming took 5 bases from V and 0 from J; bases not matched to a gene: 3. CDR3 DNA: TGTGCCAGCAGCCAACAGGGGATGAACACTGAAGCTTTCTTT. This encodes CASSQQGMNTEAFF.

The chain has TRBV10-2 and TRBJ1-2, with TRBD1 matching over 9 bases. This CDR3 is built from 17 residues. Germline CDR1 WSHSY, CDR2 SAAADI. After removal of 0 bases from V and 4 bases from J, the junction contained 9 bases not matched to a gene. The CDR3: CASSESETGTGIYGYTF. In DNA, the CDR3 is TGCGCCAGCAGTGAGTCGGAAACCGGGACAGGGATCTATGGCTACACCTTC.

The V call is TRBV21-1, the J call TRBJ2-1; TRBD2 reflects the table's D call only, with no check against the DNA. TRBV21-1 is listed as a pseudogene. CDR3 length: 14 amino acids. The CDR3 DNA sequence: TGTGCCAGCAGAGTAGGGGGGGGATACAATGAGCAGTTCTTC. This gives the protein CASRVGGGYNEQFF.

This rearrangement joins TRBV30 to TRBJ2-5; 10 nucleotides agree with TRBD2. The V gene's germline CDR1 is GTSNPN and CDR2 SVGIG (reference sequence). V lost 4 bases, J lost 5 bases, and 7 bases stayed unmatched. The CDR3 length is 14 residues. CDR3 protein: CAWIGSGRIETQYF. The CDR3 DNA follows: TGTGCCTGGATTGGTAGCGGGAGGATTGAGACCCAGTACTTC.

This clone occurred a few times. The V gene is TRBV28, the J gene TRBJ2-1; D may be TRBD2 (7 bases). The CDR3 runs 15 residues. The ends were cut back, 2 bases at V and 8 bases at J, with 16 bases in the middle. Germline CDR1 reads MDHEN; CDR2 reads SYDVKM. The DNA of the CDR3 is TGTGCCAGCAGTTTAGGGGGGGCGGCTAGGGATGAGCAGTTCTTC. Translated: CASSLGGAARDEQFF. Combining the CDR3 with reference TRBV28 and TRBJ2-1 gives the whole variable domain DVKVTQSSRYLVKRTGEKVFLECVQDMDHENMFWYRQDPGLGLRLIYFSYDVKMKEKGDIPEGYSVSREKKERFSLILESASTNQTSMYLCASSLGGAARDEQFFGPGTRLTVL.